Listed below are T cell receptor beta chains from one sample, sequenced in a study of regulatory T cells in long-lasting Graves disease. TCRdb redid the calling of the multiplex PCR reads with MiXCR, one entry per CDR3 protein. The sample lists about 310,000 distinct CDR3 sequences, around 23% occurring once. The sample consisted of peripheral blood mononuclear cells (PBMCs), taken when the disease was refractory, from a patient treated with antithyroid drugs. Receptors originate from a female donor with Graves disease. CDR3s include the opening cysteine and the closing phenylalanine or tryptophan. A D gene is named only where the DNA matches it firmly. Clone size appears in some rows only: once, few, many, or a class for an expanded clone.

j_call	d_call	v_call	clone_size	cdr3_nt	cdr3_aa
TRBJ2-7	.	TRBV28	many	TGTGCCAGCAGTCCCCGGACAATCCACCACTCCTACGAGCAGTACTTC	CASSPRTIHHSYEQYF
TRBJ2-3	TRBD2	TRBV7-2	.	TGTGCCAGCAGCAACGGACTAGCTCGAGATACGCAGTATTTT	CASSNGLARDTQYF
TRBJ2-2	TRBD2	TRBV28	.	TGTGCCAGCAGGGTAGCGGGAAACGGCGGGGAGCTGTTTTTT	CASRVAGNGGELFF
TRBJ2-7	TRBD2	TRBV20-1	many	TGCAGTGCTGCAGGGACTAGCGGGAGTCTAAGCGAGCAGTACTTC	CSAAGTSGSLSEQYF
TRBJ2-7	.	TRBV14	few	TGTGCCAGCAGCCGGAGGGGGGGGTCGTACGAGCAGTACTTC	CASSRRGGSYEQYF
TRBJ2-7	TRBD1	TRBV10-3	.	TGTGCCATCAGTGGAGGACAGGGGGCGCAGGACGAGCAGTACTTC	CAISGGQGAQDEQYF
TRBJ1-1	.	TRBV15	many	TGTGCCACCAGCAGCGCCTGGCAGGGCCTGAACACTGAAGCTTTCTTT	CATSSAWQGLNTEAFF
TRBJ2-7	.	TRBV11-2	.	TGTGCCAGCAGCTTCGGCTTACCCTACGAGCAGTACTTC	CASSFGLPYEQYF
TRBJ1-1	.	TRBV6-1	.	TGTGCCAGCAGCAATTGGGGTGACACTGAAGCTTTCTTT	CASSNWGDTEAFF
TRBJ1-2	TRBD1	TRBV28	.	TGTGCCAGCAGTCCTCCGGGACAGGAGCATGGCTACACCTTC	CASSPPGQEHGYTF
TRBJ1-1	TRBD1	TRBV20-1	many	TGCAGTGCGGGGACAGGGCTCACTGAAGCTTTCTTT	CSAGTGLTEAFF
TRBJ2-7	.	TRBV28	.	TGTGCCAGCAGTTCCCTCAGTTGGGAGCAGTACTTC	CASSSLSWEQYF
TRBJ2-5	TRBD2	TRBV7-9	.	TGTGCCAGCAGCTTAGGAACTAGCGATGAGACCCAGTACTTC	CASSLGTSDETQYF
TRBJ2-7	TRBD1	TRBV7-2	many	TGTGCCAGCAGCGTCCGGGACAGGGTCGATTCCTTCTACGAGCAGTACTTC	CASSVRDRVDSFYEQYF
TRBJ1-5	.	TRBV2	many	TGTGCCAGCAGTGAATGGGGGAATCAGCCCCAGCATTTT	CASSEWGNQPQHF
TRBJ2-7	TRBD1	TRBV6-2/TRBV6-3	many	TGTGCCAGCAGTTCCACGACAGGGTGGACACTAGGCTACGAGCAGTACTTC	CASSSTTGWTLGYEQYF
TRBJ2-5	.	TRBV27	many	TGTGCCAGCCCCAGGCTAGCGCCAAAGACCAAAGAGACCCAGTACTTC	CASPRLAPKTKETQYF
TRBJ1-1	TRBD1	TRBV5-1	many	TGCGCCAGCAGGAGGGGGCAAAACACTGAAGCTTTCTTT	CASRRGQNTEAFF
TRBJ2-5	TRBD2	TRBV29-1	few	TGCAGCGGGGAGAATTCTAGCGGGAGAAAGAAAGAGACCCAGTACTTC	CSGENSSGRKKETQYF
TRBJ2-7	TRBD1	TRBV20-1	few	TGCAGTGCCCTGAACAGGGGGGACTACGAGCAGTACTTC	CSALNRGDYEQYF
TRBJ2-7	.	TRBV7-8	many	TGTGCCAGCAGCTCCGCCGACGGAAACGAGCAGTACTTC	CASSSADGNEQYF
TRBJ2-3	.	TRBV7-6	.	TGTGCCAGCAGCTTAGCCCCGGAGAGGACAGATACGCAGTATTTT	CASSLAPERTDTQYF
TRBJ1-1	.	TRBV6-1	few	TGTGCCAGCAAGCCCCCCAGGGCTGACACTGAAGCTTTCTTT	CASKPPRADTEAFF
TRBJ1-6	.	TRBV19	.	TGTGCCAGTAGTATCGGCGGTGCTACTAATTCACCCCTCCACTTT	CASSIGGATNSPLHF
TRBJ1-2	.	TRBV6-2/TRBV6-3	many	TGTGCCAGCAGATACCTTACCTACAGGACAACTAACTATGGCTACACCTTC	CASRYLTYRTTNYGYTF
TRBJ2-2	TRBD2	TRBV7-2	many	TGTGCCAGCAGCCGTCGACTAGCGGAAAACACCGGGGAGCTGTTTTTT	CASSRRLAENTGELFF
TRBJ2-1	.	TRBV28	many	TGTGCCAGCAGTTTTGAGAATTTCAATGAGCAGTTCTTC	CASSFENFNEQFF
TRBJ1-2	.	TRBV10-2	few	TGCGCCAGCAGTGAGTCTTTCTATGGGACGGCCTATGGCTACACCTTC	CASSESFYGTAYGYTF
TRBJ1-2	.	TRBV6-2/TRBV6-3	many	TGTGCCAGCAGTGAGGAGGAGGGCTATGGCTACACCTTC	CASSEEEGYGYTF
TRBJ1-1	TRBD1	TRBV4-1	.	TGCGCCAGCAGCAAGGGACAGGGGTTGGACACTGAAGCTTTCTTT	CASSKGQGLDTEAFF
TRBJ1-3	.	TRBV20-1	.	TGCAGTGCTAGAGTCGGTACGGAGCCCTCTGGAAACACCATATATTTT	CSARVGTEPSGNTIYF
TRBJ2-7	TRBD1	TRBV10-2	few	TGCGCCAGCAGTGAGGCGGGACAGGGGACAGACGAGCAGTACTTC	CASSEAGQGTDEQYF
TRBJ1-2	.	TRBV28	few	TGTGCCAGCACCCCCCGGGGGCTCTGGGGCTACACCTTC	CASTPRGLWGYTF
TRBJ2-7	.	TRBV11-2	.	TGTGCCAGCAGCTTAGTGGGCGACTCCACCTACGAGCAGTACTTC	CASSLVGDSTYEQYF
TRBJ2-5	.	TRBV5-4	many	TGTGCCAGCAGCTTGGCAGGGGCGGGGGAGACCCAGTACTTC	CASSLAGAGETQYF
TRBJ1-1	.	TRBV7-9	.	TGTGCCAGCAGCTCTACCAGGGACACTGAAGCTTTCTTT	CASSSTRDTEAFF
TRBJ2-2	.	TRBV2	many	TGTGCCAGCAGCAACAGGGGGGGTCCCGGGGAGCTGTTTTTT	CASSNRGGPGELFF
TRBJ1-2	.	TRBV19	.	TGTGCCAGTAGTATAGATTCGACAGGAACGAACTATGGCTACACCTTC	CASSIDSTGTNYGYTF
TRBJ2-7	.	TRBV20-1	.	TGCAGTGGAGCAGCGGAGAGGAACTACGAGCAGTACTTC	CSGAAERNYEQYF
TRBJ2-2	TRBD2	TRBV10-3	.	TGTGCCATCAGTGAGCCAACGACTAGCGGGAGTATAACCGGGGAGCTGTTTTTT	CAISEPTTSGSITGELFF
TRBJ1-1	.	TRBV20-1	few	TGCAGTACCCGGGACGGAATGAACACTGAAGCTTTCTTT	CSTRDGMNTEAFF
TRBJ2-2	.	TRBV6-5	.	TGTGCCAGCAGTTACCCAAGCGGAGTGAACACCGGGGAGCTGTTTTTT	CASSYPSGVNTGELFF
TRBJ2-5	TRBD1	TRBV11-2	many	TGTGCCAGCAGCTCACAGGGGGCTTGGGAAGAGACCCAGTACTTC	CASSSQGAWEETQYF
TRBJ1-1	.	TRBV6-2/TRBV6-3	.	TGTGCCAGCAGTCTGGATAACTGGGTCGAAGGCGAGGCTTTCTTT	CASSLDNWVEGEAFF
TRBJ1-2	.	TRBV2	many	TGTGCCAGCATGGATAATAACTATGGCTACACCTTC	CASMDNNYGYTF
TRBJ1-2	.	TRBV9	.	TGTGCCAGCAGCCCCCCGGACAGAGGGCTCTATGGCTACACCTTC	CASSPPDRGLYGYTF
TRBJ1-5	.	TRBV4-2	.	TGTGCCAGCAGCCCAGTCGGGGATGAACAGCCCCAGCATTTT	CASSPVGDEQPQHF
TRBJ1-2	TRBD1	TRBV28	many	TGTGCCAGCGCTGACAGGGTCGAGGGGACTAACTATGGCTACACCTTC	CASADRVEGTNYGYTF
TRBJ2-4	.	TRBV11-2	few	TGTGCCAGCAGCTTAGATGGTGGGCAGGGTCGGAACATTCAGTACTTC	CASSLDGGQGRNIQYF
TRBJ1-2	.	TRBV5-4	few	TGTGCCAGCAGCTTGGCCGTGCGGAACTATGGCTACACCTTC	CASSLAVRNYGYTF
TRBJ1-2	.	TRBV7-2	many	TGTGCCAGCAGCCCCCCTGGCAGGGGAGATGGCTACACCTTC	CASSPPGRGDGYTF
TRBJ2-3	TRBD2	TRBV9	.	TGTGCCAGCAGCGGTAATAGCGGGAGGTATGGGGCCACAGATACGCAGTATTTT	CASSGNSGRYGATDTQYF